This T cell receptor (beta chain) was obtained from a study of monozygotic twins with inflammatory bowel disease. The draw for each donor consisted of a single 2.5 ml blood sample. Study conclusions and caveats: IBD patients exhibited fewer clonotypes shared with other individuals than healthy twins, particularly with disease activity.

As concerns this clonotype: Its matching antigen is unknown.

CDR1 and CDR2 (germline): SGHRS, YFSETQ. This CDR3 has 14 residues. Template-switch reactions added UMIs with a 6-nucleotide sample barcode. TCRdb reanalyzed the 5' RACE reads, giving one entry per CDR3 protein sequence and no DNA. This sample contains 170,000 or so distinct CDR3 sequences. This clonotype was obtained from a human donor with ulcerative colitis or Crohn's disease, or a healthy co-twin of an affected twin (not recorded which). The sample taken for sequencing was blood. V gene TRBV5-1 combines with J gene TRBJ1-4. The CDR3 loop reads CASSLGQRDEKLFF.